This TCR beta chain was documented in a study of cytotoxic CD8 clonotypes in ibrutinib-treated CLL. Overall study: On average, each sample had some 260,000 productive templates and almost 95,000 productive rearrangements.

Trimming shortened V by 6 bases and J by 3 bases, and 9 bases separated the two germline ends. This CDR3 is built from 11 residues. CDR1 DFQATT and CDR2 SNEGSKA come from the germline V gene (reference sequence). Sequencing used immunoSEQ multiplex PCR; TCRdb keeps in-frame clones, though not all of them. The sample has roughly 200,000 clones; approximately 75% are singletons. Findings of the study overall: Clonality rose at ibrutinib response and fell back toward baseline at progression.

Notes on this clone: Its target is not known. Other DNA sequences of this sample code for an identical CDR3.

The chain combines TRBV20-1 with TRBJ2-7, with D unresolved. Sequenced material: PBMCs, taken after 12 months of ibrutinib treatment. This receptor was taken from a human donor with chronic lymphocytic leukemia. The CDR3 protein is CSARRVYEQYF. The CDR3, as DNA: TGCAGTGCCAGAAGAGTCTACGAGCAGTACTTC.